The entry that follows covers one TCR beta chain sequence. The antigen is undetermined. There are 13 residues in the CDR3. The V end was cut by 7 bases, the J end by 4 bases, with 8 bases between. Germline CDR1 and CDR2: ENHRY and SYGVKD. The data belong to a study of siplizumab effects on memory and regulatory T cells. Study findings and constraints: Siplizumab significantly lowered the alloreactive sequences that could be traced to unstimulated CD4+ memory cells. For siplizumab cultures, the suppressive function of their proliferating Tregs was not confirmed. Memory T cells appeared less diverse than naive cells, which seemed to contribute substantially to alloresponse.

Repertoires were generated with immunoSEQ multiplex PCR, while TCRdb's copy carries only in-frame clones and drops some. The sample comprises about 85,000 clones, 95% of which are singletons, and 18% rests with the top ten. This TCR derives from a human donor in good health. Sequenced sample: CD8+ T cells sorted from blood. This chain uses TRBV10-3 with TRBJ2-6; D may correspond to TRBD1 or TRBD2 (5 bases each). CDR3 sequence reads: CAITEGGANVLTF. The CDR3 DNA reads as TGTGCCATCACCGAGGGGGGGGCCAACGTCCTGACTTTC.